This record concerns one T cell receptor (beta chain) sequence. The V gene lost 6 bases and the J gene lost 3 bases, with 8 bases spanning the gap. CDR1 MNHEY and CDR2 SVGEGT come from the germline V gene. The CDR3 extends over 13 amino acids. TCRdb's copy holds only in-frame clones and misses some; the assay was immunoSEQ multiplex PCR. The table records fewer than 120,000 clones, more than 75% of them present only once. These data belong to a study of control samples from healthy donors and cancer patients. Sequences were obtained from PBMCs. The rearrangement uses TRBV6-2 or TRBV6-3 and TRBJ2-2; the D is unclear. The receptor's source is a woman aged 55-70 years with lung cancer. The CDR3 bases are TGTGCCAGCAGCCCCCTAGACACCGGGGAGCTGTTTTTT. Translated: CASSPLDTGELFF.